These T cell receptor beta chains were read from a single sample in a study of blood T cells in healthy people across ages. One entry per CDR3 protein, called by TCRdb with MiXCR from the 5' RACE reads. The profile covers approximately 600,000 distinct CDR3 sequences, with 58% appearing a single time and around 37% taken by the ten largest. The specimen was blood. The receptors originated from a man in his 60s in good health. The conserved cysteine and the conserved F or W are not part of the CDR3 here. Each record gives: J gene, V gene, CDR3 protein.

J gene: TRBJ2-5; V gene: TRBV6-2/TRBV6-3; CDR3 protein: ASRIGREETQY
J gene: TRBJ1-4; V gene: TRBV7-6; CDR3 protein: ASSLIDSSNEKLF
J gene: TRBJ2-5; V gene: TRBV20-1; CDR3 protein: SASGGEIQETQY
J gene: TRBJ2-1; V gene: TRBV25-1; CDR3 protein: ASSESSDSYNEQF
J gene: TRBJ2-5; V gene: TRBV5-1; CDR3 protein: ASSLARGRETQY
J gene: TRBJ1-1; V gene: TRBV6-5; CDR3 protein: ASSYSAPPWNTEAF
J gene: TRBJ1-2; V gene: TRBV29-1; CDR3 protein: SVTWGRGGYT
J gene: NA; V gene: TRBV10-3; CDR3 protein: AISEGGPYEQY
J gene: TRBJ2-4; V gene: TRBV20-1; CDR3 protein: SARITRGTAPKNIQY
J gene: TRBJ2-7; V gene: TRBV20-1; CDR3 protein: SAYTETGEQY
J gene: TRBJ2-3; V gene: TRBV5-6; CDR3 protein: ASSLGLAGGTTSDTQY
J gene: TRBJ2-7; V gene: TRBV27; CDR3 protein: ASRAGLSYEQY
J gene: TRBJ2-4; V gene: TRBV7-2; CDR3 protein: ASSNRDWENIQY
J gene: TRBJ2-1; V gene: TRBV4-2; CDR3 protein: ASSPGRGGSDEQF
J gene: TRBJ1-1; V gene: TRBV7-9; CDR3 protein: ASSLAGYSNTEAF
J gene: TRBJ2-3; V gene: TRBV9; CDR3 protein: ASSVLTTDTQY
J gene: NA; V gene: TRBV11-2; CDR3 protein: ASSLDETFWGTGGYETQY
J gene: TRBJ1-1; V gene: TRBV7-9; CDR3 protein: ASIIGVNTEAF
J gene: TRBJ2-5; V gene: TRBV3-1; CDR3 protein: ASSLYFGGGQETQY
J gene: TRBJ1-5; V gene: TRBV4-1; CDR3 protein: ASSQEIAGSNQPQH
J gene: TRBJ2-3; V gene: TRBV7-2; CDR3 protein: ASSATPDTQY
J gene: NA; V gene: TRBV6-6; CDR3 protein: ASSPTGTSAAYEQY
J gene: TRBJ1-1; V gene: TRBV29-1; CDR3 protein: SARVYGGEMRGSRGAF
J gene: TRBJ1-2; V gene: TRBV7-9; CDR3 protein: ASSHDGSYGYT
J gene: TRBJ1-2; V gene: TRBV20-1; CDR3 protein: SARGEESYGYT
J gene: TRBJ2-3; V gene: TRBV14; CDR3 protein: ASSSRWTAGTDTQY
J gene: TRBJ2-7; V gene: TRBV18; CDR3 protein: ASSPSGLFHEQY
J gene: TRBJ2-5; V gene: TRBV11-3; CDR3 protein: ASSAGLAEKETQY
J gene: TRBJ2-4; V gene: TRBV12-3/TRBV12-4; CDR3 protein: ASSLGTGKQY
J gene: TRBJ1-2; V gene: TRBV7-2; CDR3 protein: ASSSLGRLYGYT
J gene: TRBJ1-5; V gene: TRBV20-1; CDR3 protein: SASLTGAYSNQPQH
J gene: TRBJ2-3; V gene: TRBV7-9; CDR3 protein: ASSRMGRGVLTNTQY
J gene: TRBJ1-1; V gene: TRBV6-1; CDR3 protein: ASSEAEAEAF
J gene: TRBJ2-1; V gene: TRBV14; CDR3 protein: ASSPGTSPYNEQF
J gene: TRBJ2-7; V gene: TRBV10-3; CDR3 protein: AISVGQDGYEQY
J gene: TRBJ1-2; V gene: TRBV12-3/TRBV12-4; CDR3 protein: ASSPMGRGRDGYT
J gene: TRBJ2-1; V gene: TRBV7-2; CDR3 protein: ASSWRVAGDNEQF
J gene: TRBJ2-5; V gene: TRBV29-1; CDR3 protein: SVPGTSGSETQY
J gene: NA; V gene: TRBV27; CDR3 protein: ASSFGGGYEQY
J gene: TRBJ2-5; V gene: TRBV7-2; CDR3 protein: ASSPRDLLWETQY
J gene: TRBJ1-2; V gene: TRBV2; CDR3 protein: ASSEGDRGYT